This T cell receptor (beta chain) was observed in a study of T cell responses to AZD1222 COVID-19 vaccine. Assay used: immunoSEQ multiplex PCR; TCRdb lists only in-frame clones, some missing. The sample includes around 80,000 clones, about 80% of them seen just once. Looked up from germline, CDR1 is MDHEN and CDR2 is SYDVKM. CDR3 length equals 14 residues. Trimming removed 5 bases from V and 6 bases from J, with 14 bases in between. The source of this sequence is an adult who received the AZD1222 COVID-19 vaccine. The chain links TRBV28 to TRBJ2-1; perhaps TRBD2 as D (5 bases). This material consisted of peripheral blood, taken 28 days after the second AZD1222 dose. The CDR3 reads CASSPPGKRNEQFF. The CDR3 DNA reads TGTGCCAGCAGTCCCCCGGGAAAGCGCAATGAGCAGTTCTTC.